Listed here are 3 T cell receptor beta chains from one sample, sequenced in a study of identical twins (dated by TCRdb to the mid-2010s). Receptor amplification or capture employed 5' RACE. Sequencing instrument: Illumina HiSeq 2000. TCRdb trimmed the raw reads at Q25, called clones with MiXCR and kept productive beta chains. Every CDR3 protein is listed once, alongside the most common genes and DNA of its rows. For this sample the table gives 210,000 or so distinct CDR3 sequences, of which around 8% were detected only once. The top ten constitute more than 1.5% of the sample. These records were also assigned to another study, of yellow fever vaccine responses in identical twins.

Sequences were obtained from memory (CD45RO+) T cells sorted from blood. According to the study, the label for this sample's cell subset or site signals: CD45RO+ enriched T cells. All receptors derive from a woman younger than 35 in good health.

This clonotype has only a few counts. The rearrangement joins TRBV20-1 to TRBJ1-4; D not resolved. The CDR3 has 15 residues. Germline V gene lookup returns CDR1 DFQATT and CDR2 SNEGSKA (reference sequence). Trimming took off 1 base at V and 10 bases at J, with 19 bases between the two ends. The CDR3 reads CSARAQISGEGKLFF. The CDR3 DNA sequence: TGCAGTGCTAGAGCCCAAATCTCGGGAGAGGGAAAACTGTTTTTT.

The chain carries TRBV6-5 and TRBJ2-2, with a possible D match to TRBD2 (6 bases). The CDR3 is made up of 17 amino acids. V gave up 4 bases and J gave up 4 bases, with 19 bases separating them. Germline CDR1 MNHEY, CDR2 SVGAGI. CDR3 sequence (DNA): TGTGCCAGCAGTTCTTACGGGAGCTACGGGTCCACCGGGGAGCTGTTTTTT. Protein: CASSSYGSYGSTGELFF.

This chain joins TRBV6-1 and TRBJ1-1; the D gene is possibly TRBD1 (5 bases). CDR1 is MNHNS, CDR2 SASEGT, per germline. The CDR3 has 14 amino acids. V dropped 7 bases and J dropped 4 bases, with 16 bases sitting between them. CDR3 coding DNA: TGTGCCAGCAAAAGCTGGGGGGTCGGCACTGAAGCTTTCTTT. This gives the protein CASKSWGVGTEAFF.